This T cell receptor (beta chain) was sequenced in a study of T cell changes during pregnancy in multiple sclerosis. The sample holds one count of this clone. The ends lost 0 bases at V and 5 bases at J; junction bases unmatched: 5. Germline V gene lookup returns CDR1 SGHDT and CDR2 YYEEEE. The CDR3 length is 15 residues. Sequencing used immunoSEQ multiplex PCR; TCRdb keeps in-frame clones, though not all of them. The data contain some 120,000 clones, 95% to 98% of them singletons. Sequences were derived from peripheral blood, sampled after pregnancy. V gene TRBV5-6 combines with J gene TRBJ2-7; TRBD2 matches 10 bases. This sequence was found in a female donor with multiple sclerosis, enrolled in a pregnancy study. In DNA, the CDR3 is TGTGCCAGCAGCTTGGAACTAGCGGGACTCGACGAGCAGTACTTC. It translates to CASSLELAGLDEQYF.